The next 14 T cell receptor beta chains were all read from a single sample in a study of T-cell reconstitution after alpha-beta-depleted transplantation in children. Unique molecular identifiers were built into the TCRbeta library. TCRdb itself ran the PCR reads through MiXCR, one entry per CDR3 protein. The sample lists about 240,000 distinct CDR3 sequences; more than 10% were seen once. The sample here was PBMCs from the stem cell graft donor, taken from the stem cell graft. The source of these receptors is a human donor who donated a stem cell graft to a child with acute lymphoblastic leukemia.

Ten or more counts support this clonotype. The genes are TRBV25-1 and TRBJ2-7, with D uncertain. Germline values: CDR1 MGHDK, CDR2 SYGVNS. V shed 5 bases and J shed 7 bases, with 18 bases lying between them. The CDR3 is made up of 14 amino acids. The CDR3 DNA reads TGTGCCAGCAGTAAGGATTCTCGGTGGGGTGAGCAGTACTTC. As protein: CASSKDSRWGEQYF.

This clonotype was observed a few times. The chain recombines TRBV4-3 with TRBJ1-3; D unclear. V was trimmed by 0 bases and J by 0 bases, leaving 12 bases between them. CDR3 length: 17 amino acids. Germline V gene data show CDR1 as LGHNA and CDR2 as YSLEER. The CDR3 DNA follows: TGCGCCAGCAGCCAAGATCTTGGACCGAGCTCTGGAAACACCATATATTTT. Protein: CASSQDLGPSSGNTIYF.

This clonotype occurred a few times. V gene TRBV6-6 combines with J gene TRBJ2-7; no firm D call. Germline CDR1 and CDR2: MNHNY and SVGAGI (reference sequence). The CDR3 has 13 residues. V dropped 4 bases and J dropped 0 bases, with 7 bases sitting between them. This CDR3 reads CASSSPISYEQYF. The DNA for the CDR3 is TGTGCCAGCAGTTCTCCTATCTCCTACGAGCAGTACTTC.

This clonotype occurred many times. The rearrangement joins TRBV20-1 to TRBJ1-5; unclear D gene. Germline lookup yields CDR1 DFQATT and CDR2 SNEGSKA (reference sequence). The CDR3 spans 16 residues. The germline V and J ends were trimmed by 2 bases and 4 bases, with 18 bases remaining between them. The CDR3 DNA reads as TGCAGTGCTAGAAGTTTCAAGGAGAACGAAAATCAGCCCCAGCATTTT. It specifies CSARSFKENENQPQHF.

Many counts were recorded for this clonotype. This sequence joins TRBV7-9 and TRBJ2-2; weak D call: TRBD1 (6 bases). Germline CDR1 is SEHNR and CDR2 is FQNEAQ (reference sequence). The CDR3 is 16 amino acids. The V gene lost 5 bases and the J gene lost 2 bases, with 15 bases spanning the gap. Written as DNA, the CDR3 is TGTGCCAGCAGCCCCTCGTGGACAGAAAACACCGGGGAGCTGTTTTTT. It yields the protein CASSPSWTENTGELFF.

This clonotype was counted at least ten times. The chain has TRBV5-1 and TRBJ2-7; possibly TRBD2 for D (6 bases). The germline V gene has CDR1 SGHRS and CDR2 YFSETQ. CDR3 length equals 14 residues. Trimming stripped 4 bases from V and 3 bases from J, with 14 bases between. The chain's CDR3 is CASSQTAGSYEQYF. CDR3 sequence (DNA): TGCGCCAGCAGCCAGACGGCGGGAAGCTACGAGCAGTACTTC.

This clonotype was picked up many times. The CDR3, as DNA: TGTGCCAGCAGTTCCCATAGGGGGGGCCGGCAGCCCCAGCATTTT. This sequence encodes CASSSHRGGRQPQHF. The chain recombines TRBV28 with TRBJ1-5; maybe TRBD1 (6 bases). Trimming cost V 4 bases and J 7 bases, with 17 bases left between them. The CDR3 is 15 amino acids. Germline V gene data show CDR1 as MDHEN and CDR2 as SYDVKM.

In this sample, this clonotype turned up many times. The chain uses TRBV28 and TRBJ2-1, with TRBD2 matching 8 bases. Germline-derived CDR1 and CDR2 are MDHEN and SYDVKM. The J segment lost 8 bases and the V segment lost 2 bases, leaving 8 bases of the junction unmatched. The CDR3 is made up of 15 amino acids. The CDR3 spells CASSLTGGPSHEQFF. The CDR3 DNA follows: TGTGCCAGCAGTTTAACGGGAGGGCCGTCCCATGAGCAGTTCTTC.

Ten or more counts support this clonotype. The chain uses TRBV7-9 and TRBJ2-1, with a weak D call TRBD1 (5 bases). The germline CDR1 and CDR2 sequences are SEHNR and FQNEAQ (reference sequence). This CDR3 comprises 17 residues. The V gene lost 5 bases and the J gene lost 0 bases, with 17 bases spanning the gap. The CDR3 DNA reads as TGTGCCAGCAGCCCTGGGGCGGCCGCCTTCTCCTACAATGAGCAGTTCTTC. It translates to CASSPGAAAFSYNEQFF. Full variable domain (outside the CDR3, taken from reference TRBV7-9 and TRBJ2-1): DTGVSQNPRHKITKRGQNVTFRCDPISEHNRLYWYRQTLGQGPEFLTYFQNEAQLEKSRLLSDRFSAERPKGSFSTLEIQRTEQGDSAMYLCASSPGAAAFSYNEQFFGPGTRLTVL.

This clonotype was counted many times. The V and J genes are TRBV7-2 and TRBJ2-7; D unclear. The V gene lost 4 bases and the J gene lost 3 bases, with 10 bases spanning the gap. CDR1 and CDR2 (germline): SGHTA, FQGNSA. This CDR3 has 13 residues. CDR3 sequence: CASSSTGFYEQYF. In nucleotides, the CDR3 is TGTGCCAGCAGCTCGACCGGATTCTACGAGCAGTACTTC.

Regarding this clonotype: Just one base apart from a much larger clone, this may be a read error. The CDR3 here is CASSYTRSGQETQYF. For the CDR3, the DNA is TGTGCCAGCAGCTACACTCGCTCGGGCCAAGAGACCCAGTACTTC. This chain connects TRBV7-2 to TRBJ2-5, with D unresolved. CDR1 is SGHTA, CDR2 FQGNSA, per germline. The CDR3 is 15 residues long. The V end was cut by 4 bases, the J end by 1 base, with 13 bases between.

The gene calls are TRBV28 and TRBJ1-1, with TRBD1 identical over 7 bases. Germline values: CDR1 MDHEN, CDR2 SYDVKM. CDR3 length: 15 amino acids. Trimming removed 7 bases from V and 6 bases from J; junction bases left unmatched: 14. The CDR3 nucleotides are TGTGCCAGCACCCCCAAATCGGGACAGCCCTCTGAAGCTTTCTTT. Translating it yields CASTPKSGQPSEAFF.

This clonotype has ten or more counts. This rearrangement joins TRBV14 to TRBJ2-7, with a possible D match to TRBD2 (5 bases). The CDR3 is 15 amino acids. CDR1 is SGHDN, CDR2 FVKESK, per germline. The germline V and J ends were trimmed by 4 bases and 3 bases, with 16 bases remaining between them. CDR3 region: CASSLLVGSSYEQYF. CDR3 DNA sequence: TGTGCCAGCAGCCTACTAGTCGGATCTAGCTACGAGCAGTACTTC.

This clonotype was detected many times. The J gene is TRBJ1-5, the V gene TRBV20-1, with 9 bases fitting TRBD1. The V gene end was trimmed by 5 bases and the J gene end by 4 bases; junction bases not matched to a gene: 6. The CDR3 contains 14 residues. Germline V gives CDR1 DFQATT, CDR2 SNEGSKA (reference sequence). CDR3 DNA sequence: TGCAGTGCTTTCGAGACAGGGGGAAATCAGCCCCAGCATTTT. Its translation: CSAFETGGNQPQHF.